Below, 11 T cell receptor beta chains from the same sample are listed, as sequenced in a study of blood T cell repertoires in COVID-19. The assay was immunoSEQ multiplex PCR, and TCRdb's table has in-frame clones only and misses some. The sample shows 35,000 to 50,000 clones, around 83% of them seen only once. The sequencing sample was made of peripheral blood. Receptors were obtained from a man between 65 and 79 years old with acute or convalescent COVID-19.

The rearrangement links TRBV24-1 to TRBJ2-1; no clear D. V was shortened by 5 bases and J by 5 bases, with 12 bases between the two germline ends. The CDR3 sequence is 14 residues long. Germline V gives CDR1 KGHDR, CDR2 SFDVKD. In nucleotides, the CDR3 is TGTGCCACCAGTGCCTCTGACTGGGACAATGAGCAGTTCTTC. It specifies CATSASDWDNEQFF.

The chain carries TRBV11-2 and TRBJ1-2, with D possibly TRBD1 on 6 matching bases. Germline V gene lookup returns CDR1 SGHAT and CDR2 FQNNGV. Between the trimmed V and J ends, which lost 7 bases and 0 bases, there was a span of 15 bases. The CDR3 spans 15 residues. The CDR3 DNA is TGTGCCAGCACCGCACAGGGAGCAGCTAACTATGGCTACACCTTC. Its protein is CASTAQGAANYGYTF. The full variable domain, completed using reference TRBV11-2 and TRBJ1-2, is EAGVAQSPRYKIIEKRQSVAFWCNPISGHATLYWYQQILGQGPKLLIQFQNNGVVDDSQLPKDRFSAERLKGVDSTLKIQPAKLEDSAVYLCASTAQGAANYGYTFGSGTRLTVV.

This clone was counted only a few times. Within the sample, other DNA sequences also encode this same CDR3. V and J are TRBV10-3 and TRBJ1-1; D might be TRBD1 (5 bases). This CDR3 region has 12 residues. V lost 8 bases and J 5 bases, leaving 12 bases between the germline ends. CDR1 ENHRY and CDR2 SYGVKD come from the germline V gene. The CDR3 region has the DNA TGTGCCATCTCCTTCGGGGGGACTGAAGCTTTCTTT. Translation gives CAISFGGTEAFF.

The chain couples TRBV6-5 to TRBJ2-2; D gene unclear. Germline V gene data show CDR1 as MNHEY and CDR2 as SVGAGI. This CDR3 comprises 11 residues. V was shortened by 5 bases and J by 6 bases, with 4 bases between the two germline ends. In DNA, the CDR3 is TGTGCCAGCAGTCTACCCGGGGAGCTGTTTTTT. Translating gives CASSLPGELFF.

The chain couples TRBV12-3 or TRBV12-4 to TRBJ2-7; TRBD1 is a possible D gene (5 bases). Trimming took off 5 bases at V and 6 bases at J, with 11 bases between the two ends. The CDR3 length is 12 residues. In DNA, the CDR3 is TGTGCCAGCAGTCGCCCAAGGGGCGAGCAGTACTTC. Its protein product is CASSRPRGEQYF.

The J gene is TRBJ1-5, the V gene TRBV19; 7 positions agree with TRBD1. The CDR3 contains 18 residues. Trimming cost V 4 bases and J 0 bases; bases outside gene matches: 12. Germline assignment: CDR1 LNHDA and CDR2 SQIVND (reference sequence). The CDR3 sequence is CASSTAGQRIYSNQPQHF. CDR3 bases: TGTGCCAGTAGTACTGCGGGACAGAGAATTTATAGCAATCAGCCCCAGCATTTT.

The CDR3 protein is CASSVGPELEPLYF. The CDR3 region has the DNA TGTGCCAGCAGCGTAGGGCCCGAGCTAGAACCGTTGTACTTC. The chain is built from TRBV9 and TRBJ2-7; D is unclear. The germline V and J ends were trimmed by 0 bases and 12 bases, with 19 bases remaining between them. The CDR3 extends over 14 amino acids. Germline V gene data show CDR1 as SGDLS and CDR2 as YYNGEE.

The chain recombines TRBV7-2 with TRBJ1-5; D perhaps matches TRBD1 (6 bases). Trimming pared 3 bases from V and 1 base from J, leaving 7 bases between. Germline values: CDR1 SGHTA, CDR2 FQGNSA. The CDR3 consists of 14 residues. In DNA form, the CDR3 reads TGTGCCAGCAGCTTTCAGGGGAGCAATCAGCCCCAGCATTTT. This gives the protein CASSFQGSNQPQHF.

The chain joins TRBV6-5 to TRBJ1-2, with TRBD1 matching over 7 bases. The CDR3 extends over 14 amino acids. Losses at the gene ends were 7 bases for V and 6 bases for J; bases not matched to a gene: 11. Germline values: CDR1 MNHEY, CDR2 SVGAGI. The CDR3 sequence: CASTPNRGGDGYTF. In nucleotides, the CDR3 is TGTGCCAGCACCCCGAACAGGGGCGGTGATGGCTACACCTTC.

The J gene is TRBJ1-6, the V gene TRBV2; D remains unclear. The CDR3 covers 13 residues. The V gene's germline CDR1 is SNHLY and CDR2 FYNNEI. V dropped 8 bases and J dropped 3 bases, with 8 bases sitting between them. CDR3 nucleotides: TGTGCCAGCCTGAACAACTATAATTCACCCCTCCACTTT. It codes for CASLNNYNSPLHF.

The chain recombines TRBV9 with TRBJ1-3; no firm D call. The CDR3 is 13 amino acids. The ends were cut back, 0 bases at V and 9 bases at J, with 10 bases in the middle. Looked up from germline, CDR1 is SGDLS and CDR2 is YYNGEE. The CDR3 reads CASSVDTRGTIYF. The CDR3 DNA reads as TGTGCCAGCAGCGTAGATACCCGGGGCACCATATATTTT. Supplemented by reference TRBV9 and TRBJ1-3, the full variable domain reads DSGVTQTPKHLITATGQRVTLRCSPRSGDLSVYWYQQSLDQGLQFLIQYYNGEERAKGNILERFSAQQFPDLHSELNLSSLELGDSALYFCASSVDTRGTIYFGEGSWLTVV.